The next 2 T cell receptor beta chains were all read from a single sample in a study of T-cell memory formation after mild COVID-19. TCRdb recomputed calls from the 5' RACE reads with MiXCR, one row per CDR3 protein. The sample carries hundreds of thousands of distinct CDR3 sequences, about a fifth recorded once. Sequencing was performed on PBMCs or a T cell subset sorted from them (not recorded which). The receptors shown here come from an adult woman who had mild COVID-19 (a few samples of this study predate the infection). Cell type and time point are not known.

The J gene is TRBJ2-7, the V gene TRBV11-2, with D possibly being TRBD2 (5 bases). Germline V gene lookup returns CDR1 SGHAT and CDR2 FQNNGV. V gave up 0 bases and J gave up 4 bases, with 10 bases separating them. The CDR3 spans 14 residues. The CDR3 spells CASSLESGVYEQYF. The CDR3, as DNA: TGTGCCAGCAGCTTAGAGAGCGGTGTTTACGAGCAGTACTTC.

This chain links TRBV4-2 with TRBJ2-5; no clear D. The CDR3 consists of 15 residues. Germline V gene data show CDR1 as LGHNA and CDR2 as YNFKEQ. Trimming stripped 0 bases from V and 5 bases from J, with 13 bases between. CDR3 nucleotide sequence: TGTGCCAGCAGCCAAGATCCGACGGGTGGTGAGACCCAGTACTTC. This sequence encodes CASSQDPTGGETQYF.